The next 9 T cell receptor beta chains were all read from a single sample in a study of T cell responses to AZD1222 COVID-19 vaccine. Measured with immunoSEQ multiplex PCR; TCRdb has only the in-frame clones, and not every one. The data show fewer than 85,000 clones, roughly 90% seen once. Sequencing used peripheral blood, obtained on day 0 of AZD1222 vaccination. These receptor sequences come from an adult in good health.

The V gene is TRBV21-1, the J gene TRBJ2-7; TRBD2, the table's D call, lacks a check against the DNA. TRBV21-1 constitutes a pseudogene. The CDR3 sequence is 14 residues long. The CDR3 loop reads CASQLGRGTYEQYF. The DNA for the CDR3 is TGTGCCAGTCAATTGGGGCGGGGTACCTACGAGCAGTACTTC.

Points on this clone: This CDR3 is also generated by other DNA sequences in the sample. The chain combines TRBV7-2 with TRBJ2-5; D is uncertain. The CDR3 is 13 residues long. Germline-derived CDR1 and CDR2 are SGHTA and FQGNSA. The V and J ends lost 0 bases and 5 bases respectively, with 7 bases between them. The DNA for the CDR3 is TGTGCCAGCAGCTTAGCACCCCAGGAGACCCAGTACTTC. Translating gives CASSLAPQETQYF.

The V and J genes are TRBV27 and TRBJ1-6, with D hard to call. The CDR3 runs 14 residues. The V and J ends lost 7 bases and 9 bases respectively, with 16 bases between them. Germline lookup yields CDR1 MNHEY and CDR2 SMNVEV (reference sequence). CDR3 amino acids: CASTFNSKGSPLHF. As DNA, the CDR3 is TGTGCCAGCACCTTTAATAGCAAGGGTTCACCCCTCCACTTT.

J is TRBJ2-1 and V is TRBV11-3; 9 bases are shared with TRBD2. The CDR3 sequence is 17 residues long. CDR1 is SGHNT and CDR2 is YENEEA in the germline V gene. With 1 base clipped from V and 8 bases from J, the junction kept 12 bases outside the gene matches. CDR3 sequence (DNA): TGTGCCAGCAGCTTAGGTTATAGCGGGAGCACGCTGGATGAGCAGTTCTTC. The encoded protein is CASSLGYSGSTLDEQFF. Complete variable domain (other parts from reference TRBV11-3 and TRBJ2-1): EAGVVQSPRYKIIEKKQPVAFWCNPISGHNTLYWYLQNLGQGPELLIRYENEEAVDDSQLPKDRFSAERLKGVDSTLKIQPAELGDSAVYLCASSLGYSGSTLDEQFFGPGTRLTVL.

This chain connects TRBV6-5 to TRBJ2-7; D uncertain. V gave up 4 bases and J gave up 1 base, with 14 bases separating them. Germline CDR1 MNHEY, CDR2 SVGAGI. This CDR3 has 15 amino acids. This CDR3 is CASSSPGIASYEQYF. The CDR3 DNA is TGTGCCAGCAGTTCCCCAGGTATTGCGTCCTACGAGCAGTACTTC.

As DNA, the CDR3 is TGTGCCAGCAGCCAGACAACGGGGCCGGATCAGCCCCAGCATTTT. This encodes CASSQTTGPDQPQHF. The chain is built from TRBV5-5 and TRBJ1-5; D is possibly TRBD1 (5 bases). CDR3 size: 15 residues. The ends were cut back, 4 bases at V and 5 bases at J, with 16 bases in the middle. The germline gives CDR1 SGHKS, CDR2 YYEKEE (reference sequence).

V is TRBV9 and J is TRBJ2-2, with 7 bases fitting TRBD1. CDR1 SGDLS and CDR2 YYNGEE come from the germline V gene. J lost 4 bases, V lost 3 bases, and 18 bases had no gene match. CDR3 size: 19 residues. The CDR3 sequence: CASSGSLNNRDRITGELFF. The CDR3 nucleotides are TGTGCCAGCAGCGGTAGCCTAAATAACCGGGACAGAATCACCGGGGAGCTGTTTTTT.

The chain employs TRBV19 and TRBJ2-5; TRBD2 matches at 12 bases. Per germline, CDR1 LNHDA and CDR2 SQIVND (reference sequence). Losses at the gene ends were 5 bases for V and 3 bases for J; bases not matched to a gene: 16. CDR3 length equals 19 residues. The CDR3 loop is CASSPLLTSGGVVKETQYF. The CDR3 nucleotides read TGTGCCAGTAGTCCACTACTGACTAGCGGGGGTGTGGTAAAAGAGACCCAGTACTTC.

This clone was seen a few times. V usage is TRBV7-7 and J usage is TRBJ2-5; the match to TRBD2 covers 14 bases. With 1 base clipped from V and 11 bases from J, the junction kept 9 bases outside the gene matches. Germline V lookup: CDR1 SSHAT, CDR2 FNYEAQ (reference sequence). CDR3 length equals 16 residues. DNA of the CDR3: TGTGCCAGCAGCTTAGGGACTAGCGGGGGGCGTACGATTCAGTACTTC. Amino acids: CASSLGTSGGRTIQYF.